Sequencing of this TCR beta chain was carried out in a study of T cell responses to AZD1222 COVID-19 vaccine. Regarding the study as a whole: The span of vaccine-associated CD4 TCRs extended across spike, with dominance at 160-218 and 743-854. Increases in Spike-specific TCR breadth and depth were seen after two AZD1222 doses. Unmutated variant regions are reportedly targeted by nearly half of spike-specific TCRs. Baseline serology detected seropositivity in only five to seven AZD1222 recipients.

The assay was immunoSEQ multiplex PCR, and TCRdb's table has in-frame clones only and misses some. The table records some 180,000 clones, around 94% of them present only once. Trimming took 7 bases from V and 8 from J; bases not matched to a gene: 13. There are 14 residues in the CDR3. Germline CDR1 and CDR2: SNHLY and FYNNEI. About this clone itself: Its cognate antigen is unknown.

This sequence originates from an adult in good health. This chain connects TRBV2 to TRBJ1-2; 7 bases are a match to TRBD1. The specimen comprised peripheral blood, sampled on day 0 of AZD1222 vaccination. The CDR3 spells CASMRDSSLWGYTF. The CDR3 DNA reads TGTGCCAGCATGCGGGACAGTTCCCTATGGGGCTACACCTTC.